The 6 T cell receptor beta chains in this list originate from one sample, sequenced in a study of T cell responses to AZD1222 COVID-19 vaccine. Libraries were prepared by immunoSEQ multiplex PCR; TCRdb keeps only in-frame clonotypes and omits some of them. The sample contains fewer than 65,000 clones, about 81% of which appear only once. This specimen was peripheral blood, taken on day 0 of AZD1222 vaccination. These receptors were taken from an adult in good health.

This rearrangement joins TRBV2 to TRBJ1-1; D not certain. The V gene's germline CDR1 is SNHLY and CDR2 FYNNEI. The germline V and J ends were trimmed by 8 bases and 1 base, with 11 bases remaining between them. CDR3 length: 13 amino acids. The CDR3 DNA sequence: TGTGCCAGCGGGAAGGAAGCGAACACTGAAGCTTTCTTT. Protein product: CASGKEANTEAFF.

The V and J genes are TRBV14 and TRBJ1-4, with 8 nucleotides matching TRBD1. Germline loops: CDR1 SGHDN, CDR2 FVKESK. V lost 1 base and J lost 0; bases outside the gene matches: 13. The CDR3 runs to 20 residues. CDR3 nucleotides: TGTGCCAGCAGCCAAGCTTTTCAGGACAGGGTTTTTGCAACTAATGAAAAACTGTTTTTT. It translates to CASSQAFQDRVFATNEKLFF.

This chain links TRBV7-8 with TRBJ1-5, with 8 positions matching TRBD1. This CDR3 is built from 17 residues. The trim removed 1 base at V and 6 bases at J, leaving 11 bases unmatched. Per the germline V gene, CDR1 is SGHVS and CDR2 is FQNEAQ. The DNA for the CDR3 is TGTGCCAGCAGCTTAGAAGTCCGACAGGGGATTGGTCAGCCCCAGCATTTT. Translating gives CASSLEVRQGIGQPQHF.

The rearrangement links TRBV7-9 to TRBJ1-3, with 7 bases that match TRBD1. Germline V lookup: CDR1 SEHNR, CDR2 FQNEAQ (reference sequence). CDR3 length: 15 residues. V shed 5 bases, J shed 0 bases, and the junction held 4 bases outside the gene matches. The CDR3 DNA sequence: TGTGCCAGCAGCAGGACAGGCGGCTCTGGAAACACCATATATTTT. Amino acid sequence: CASSRTGGSGNTIYF. The full variable domain, its missing parts supplied by reference TRBV7-9 and TRBJ1-3, is DTGVSQNPRHKITKRGQNVTFRCDPISEHNRLYWYRQTLGQGPEFLTYFQNEAQLEKSRLLSDRFSAERPKGSFSTLEIQRTEQGDSAMYLCASSRTGGSGNTIYFGEGSWLTVV.

This clone was counted once. J is TRBJ2-7 and V is TRBV12-3 or TRBV12-4; D is perhaps TRBD1 or TRBD2 (5 bases each). The V end was cut by 6 bases, the J end by 6 bases, with 12 bases between. This CDR3 comprises 12 residues. CDR3 coding DNA: TGTGCCAGCAGGATACTTGGGGGCGAGCAGTACTTC. Amino acids: CASRILGGEQYF.

The rearrangement uses TRBV5-1 and TRBJ2-1; 15 nucleotides match TRBD2. V shed 4 bases, J shed 9 bases, and the junction held 11 bases outside the gene matches. The CDR3 has 17 amino acids. From germline, CDR1 is SGHRS and CDR2 YFSETQ. CDR3: CASSLGGTSGRKGEQFF. CDR3 nucleotides: TGCGCCAGCAGCCTAGGAGGGACTAGCGGGAGGAAGGGTGAGCAGTTCTTC.